The 31 T cell receptor beta chains below were found in one sample sequenced in a study of T cell repertoires in cytomegalovirus infection. A single record per CDR3 protein comes from TCRdb applying MiXCR to the reads. Found here are 90,000 to 120,000 distinct CDR3 sequences, under 25% of them singletons; the top ten hold about two fifths. Input material: CD8+ T cells from PBMCs. These receptors were obtained from a human donor in good health (CMV status not recorded). Some clones in this sample may be carry-over from other donors' samples.

In its sample, this clonotype was seen once. The chain links TRBV5-1 to TRBJ1-3; D may be TRBD1 (6 bases). V lost 6 bases and J lost 6, with 13 bases in between. The V gene's germline CDR1 is SGHRS and CDR2 YFSETQ. CDR3 length: 13 amino acids. The CDR3 region has the DNA TGCGCCAGCACGGGACACTCGACAAACACCATATATTTT. Its translation: CASTGHSTNTIYF.

This clonotype showed up just a few times. The rearrangement uses TRBV20-1 and TRBJ1-2; TRBD1 matches 7 bases. Per the germline V gene, CDR1 is DFQATT and CDR2 is SNEGSKA (reference sequence). V lost 6 bases and J lost 3; bases outside the gene matches: 7. The CDR3 has 13 residues. This chain's CDR3 is CSARLRGDYGYTF. CDR3 nucleotide sequence: TGCAGTGCCAGACTCAGGGGGGACTATGGCTACACCTTC.

This clonotype was seen repeatedly, ten times or more. CDR3 amino acids: CASGSPREDTGELFF. CDR3 bases: TGTGCCAGCGGATCCCCAAGGGAGGACACCGGGGAGCTGTTTTTT. The rearrangement links TRBV11-3 to TRBJ2-2, with a tentative D call TRBD2 (6 bases). The V gene's germline CDR1 is SGHNT and CDR2 YENEEA. This CDR3 spans 15 amino acids. The ends were cut back, 8 bases at V and 3 bases at J, with 16 bases in the middle. Complete variable domain (other parts from reference TRBV11-3 and TRBJ2-2): EAGVVQSPRYKIIEKKQPVAFWCNPISGHNTLYWYLQNLGQGPELLIRYENEEAVDDSQLPKDRFSAERLKGVDSTLKIQPAELGDSAVYLCASGSPREDTGELFFGEGSRLTVL.

This clonotype was found many times. An end of the junction differs from the germline gene, which may be a read error. This chain joins TRBV7-9 and TRBJ2-4, with 8 bases aligning to TRBD1. Germline CDR1 reads SEHNR; CDR2 reads FQNEAQ (reference sequence). There are 12 residues in the CDR3. CDR3 DNA sequence: TGTGCCAGCAGCTTAGGCCTTGGGACAGGATTCTTC. This encodes CASSLGLGTGFF.

V usage is TRBV5-5 and J usage is TRBJ2-6, with a possible D match to TRBD2 (5 bases). The germline V gene encodes CDR1 SGHKS and CDR2 YYEKEE (reference sequence). V lost 1 base and J 3 bases, leaving 11 bases between the germline ends. CDR3 length: 16 amino acids. The CDR3 DNA sequence: TGTGCCAGCAGCTTGACCTCGGGGTATGGGGCCAACGTCCTGACTTTC. Its translation is CASSLTSGYGANVLTF.

This clonotype has more than one count but fewer than ten. This chain uses TRBV7-9 with TRBJ1-4, with a weak D call TRBD1 (5 bases). Trimming left V 4 bases short and J 8 bases short, with 17 bases between. The CDR3 length is 15 residues. CDR1 and CDR2 from the germline V gene are SEHNR and FQNEAQ (reference sequence). CDR3 residues: CASSSQGDSEEKLFF. In DNA form, the CDR3 reads TGTGCCAGCAGCTCTCAAGGGGACTCAGAGGAAAAACTGTTTTTT.

The CDR3 loop reads CSASIGGRQPQHF. Here the CDR3 DNA reads TGCAGTGCTAGTATCGGGGGACGCCAGCCCCAGCATTTT. This chain links TRBV20-1 with TRBJ1-5; D perhaps matches TRBD1 (5 bases). Trimming removed 3 bases from V and 7 bases from J, with 13 bases in between. The CDR3 loop spans 13 amino acids. Germline V gene sequence: CDR1 DFQATT, CDR2 SNEGSKA (reference sequence).

The chain has TRBV6-2 or TRBV6-3 and TRBJ2-5; D possibly uses TRBD1 or TRBD2 (6 bases each). V was shortened by 6 bases and J by 0 bases, with 11 bases between the two germline ends. The germline V gene encodes CDR1 MNHEY and CDR2 SVGEGT. The CDR3 has 14 residues. DNA of the CDR3: TGTGCCAGCAGCCGCGGGACAAACCAAGAGACCCAGTACTTC. Translation gives CASSRGTNQETQYF.

This chain links TRBV19 with TRBJ1-1; D gene unclear. There are 15 residues in the CDR3. V lost 0 bases and J lost 8, with 16 bases in between. Germline assignment: CDR1 LNHDA and CDR2 SQIVND (reference sequence). CDR3 DNA: TGTGCCAGTAGTATAGATGAGGGCCAGTTACGGGAAGCTTTCTTT. This translates into CASSIDEGQLREAFF.

This chain uses TRBV19 with TRBJ2-6; 8 positions match TRBD1. The V gene end was trimmed by 1 base and the J gene end by 0 bases; junction bases not matched to a gene: 5. Per germline, CDR1 LNHDA and CDR2 SQIVND (reference sequence). This CDR3 region has 18 residues. The DNA for the CDR3 is TGTGCCAGTAGTATAGCTGACAGGGGATACTCTGGGGCCAACGTCCTGACTTTC. It is translated as CASSIADRGYSGANVLTF.

This clonotype was seen many times. This chain links TRBV6-1 with TRBJ1-1; no firm D call. The CDR3 spans 15 residues. Germline CDR1 and CDR2: MNHNS and SASEGT. The V gene lost 1 base and the J gene lost 0 bases, with 9 bases spanning the gap. CDR3 sequence: CASSEGLGMNTEAFF. The CDR3 DNA sequence: TGTGCCAGCAGTGAAGGGTTAGGGATGAACACTGAAGCTTTCTTT.

This clonotype was found many times. The V gene is TRBV27, the J gene TRBJ2-1; tentative D call: TRBD2 (5 bases). Germline CDR1 reads MNHEY; CDR2 reads SMNVEV (reference sequence). This CDR3 has 15 residues. V was shortened by 5 bases and J by 0 bases, with 11 bases between the two germline ends. In DNA, the CDR3 is TGTGCCAGCAGTGATTCTAGCATCTCCTACAATGAGCAGTTCTTC. This gives the protein CASSDSSISYNEQFF.

The sample holds many counts of this clonotype. V gene TRBV12-3 or TRBV12-4 combines with J gene TRBJ2-7; no clear D. V was trimmed by 2 bases and J by 4 bases, leaving 6 bases between them. The CDR3 is 12 amino acids. The CDR3, as DNA: TGTGCCAGCAGTTTAAAGAAGTACGAGCAGTACTTC. Residues: CASSLKKYEQYF.

This clonotype was seen a handful of times. The rearrangement links TRBV27 to TRBJ2-5, with D unclear. V lost 0 bases, J lost 5 bases, and 16 bases lay in between. Per germline, CDR1 MNHEY and CDR2 SMNVEV (reference sequence). The CDR3 covers 16 residues. The DNA for the CDR3 is TGTGCCAGCAGTTTATCGTGGCAGGAGCCCGGGGAGACCCAGTACTTC. Translation gives CASSLSWQEPGETQYF.

The gene calls are TRBV10-2 and TRBJ2-7; perhaps TRBD1 as D (6 bases). Trimming shortened V by 3 bases and J by 5 bases, and 8 bases separated the two germline ends. Germline assignment: CDR1 WSHSY and CDR2 SAAADI. This CDR3 spans 12 amino acids. CDR3 sequence reads: CASSESGDEQYF. The CDR3 nucleotides are TGCGCCAGCAGTGAATCAGGGGACGAGCAGTACTTC.

The chain uses TRBV7-6 and TRBJ2-2; 8 bases align to TRBD1. The germline V gene encodes CDR1 SGHVS and CDR2 FNYEAQ. This CDR3 is built from 18 residues. Trimming at V came to 1 base and at J to 0 bases, leaving 7 bases not matched to a gene. DNA of the CDR3: TGTGCCAGCAGCTTAGAGGGCAGGGGGCCGGCGAACACCGGGGAGCTGTTTTTT. Translated, it gives CASSLEGRGPANTGELFF. Full variable domain (outside the CDR3, taken from reference TRBV7-6 and TRBJ2-2): GAGVSQSPRYKVTKRGQDVALRCDPISGHVSLYWYRQALGQGPEFLTYFNYEAQQDKSGLPNDRFSAERPEGSISTLTIQRTEQRDSAMYRCASSLEGRGPANTGELFFGEGSRLTVL.

Of note for this clonotype: Mismatch with germline at one junction end may stem from a read error. CDR3 residues: CASSQDISGGRVEQFF. CDR3 bases: TGTGCCAGCAGCCAAGATATTAGCGGGGGGAGGGTTGAGCAGTTCTTC. The V and J genes are TRBV4-1 and TRBJ2-1; 10 bases match TRBD2. Germline CDR1 is MGHRA and CDR2 is YSYEKL. The CDR3 is made up of 16 amino acids.

The table lists this clonotype with many counts. The CDR3: CASTTGLAGGRTDTQYF. Written as DNA, the CDR3 is TGTGCCAGCACCACGGGACTAGCGGGGGGCCGCACAGATACGCAGTATTTT. This sequence joins TRBV11-2 and TRBJ2-3, with 15 bases aligning to TRBD2. This CDR3 spans 17 amino acids. CDR1 and CDR2 (germline): SGHAT, FQNNGV. With 7 bases clipped from V and 1 base from J, the junction kept 6 bases outside the gene matches.

Many counts were recorded for this clonotype. The rearrangement uses TRBV7-8 and TRBJ2-7, with TRBD2 matching over 15 bases. The V gene's germline CDR1 is SGHVS and CDR2 FQNEAQ. The junction had 5 bases not matched to a gene; V was cut back by 4 bases and J by 4 bases. The CDR3 spans 16 residues. CDR3 nucleotides: TGTGCCAGCAGCTACGGACTAGCGGGAGGGATTTACGAGCAGTACTTC. It yields the protein CASSYGLAGGIYEQYF.

This clonotype was counted a few times. The V gene is TRBV28, the J gene TRBJ2-7; a possible D gene is TRBD1 (5 bases). V was shortened by 1 base and J by 1 base, with 17 bases between the two germline ends. This CDR3 contains 17 residues. The germline CDR1 and CDR2 sequences are MDHEN and SYDVKM. The CDR3 DNA is TGTGCCAGCAGTTTATACCCCTTGGTAGGGGCGTCCTACGAGCAGTACTTC. It specifies CASSLYPLVGASYEQYF.

The V gene is TRBV6-2 or TRBV6-3, the J gene TRBJ2-7, with 7 positions matching TRBD1. CDR3 length: 16 residues. CDR1 is MNHEY, CDR2 SVGEGT, per germline. The J segment lost 4 bases and the V segment lost 6 bases, leaving 15 bases of the junction unmatched. CDR3 bases: TGTGCCAGCAGCGTCGTCACAGGGGTTTCTCGTTACGAGCAGTACTTC. The encoded protein is CASSVVTGVSRYEQYF.

This chain uses TRBV6-2 or TRBV6-3 with TRBJ2-7; 7 nucleotides line up with TRBD1. Germline CDR1 and CDR2: MNHEY and SVGEGT. With 6 bases clipped from V and 2 bases from J, the junction kept 10 bases outside the gene matches. The CDR3 has 15 residues. The CDR3 DNA is TGTGCCAGCAGACAAGACAGGGTACCCACCTACGAGCAGTACTTC. The encoded protein is CASRQDRVPTYEQYF.

The chain recombines TRBV7-9 with TRBJ1-2; D remains ambiguous. V lost 5 bases, J lost 10 bases, and 14 bases lay in between. CDR3 length equals 12 residues. CDR1 and CDR2 (germline): SEHNR, FQNEAQ (reference sequence). CDR3 residues: CASSLDPYNYTF. The CDR3 DNA reads TGTGCCAGCAGCCTGGATCCCTATAACTACACCTTC.

The J gene is TRBJ2-7, the V gene TRBV10-3, with a tentative D call TRBD2 (6 bases). Trimming shortened V by 4 bases and J by 5 bases, and 12 bases separated the two germline ends. The CDR3 spans 13 residues. Germline CDR1 is ENHRY and CDR2 is SYGVKD. DNA for the CDR3: TGTGCCATCAGTGCCGGGAGCGTACACGAGCAGTACTTC. This codes for CAISAGSVHEQYF.

The table lists this clonotype with a few counts. V usage is TRBV12-3 or TRBV12-4 and J usage is TRBJ2-3, with TRBD2 matching over 7 bases. V gave up 3 bases and J gave up 4 bases; unmatched junction bases: 4. CDR3 length equals 14 residues. DNA for the CDR3: TGTGCCAGCAGTTTCGGGGGGAGTGCAGATACGCAGTATTTT. Protein product: CASSFGGSADTQYF.

This clonotype was counted ten times or more. V usage is TRBV7-6 and J usage is TRBJ2-5; D unresolved. The CDR3 sequence is 11 residues long. V lost 3 bases and J 2 bases, leaving 1 base between the germline ends. Germline-derived CDR1 and CDR2 are SGHVS and FNYEAQ. DNA of the CDR3: TGTGCCAGCAGCTTTCAAGAGACCCAGTACTTC. As protein: CASSFQETQYF.

A few counts support this clonotype. The chain carries TRBV7-9 and TRBJ2-7, with D tentatively TRBD2 (6 bases). Germline CDR1 and CDR2: SEHNR and FQNEAQ (reference sequence). The CDR3 length is 14 residues. Trimming pared 2 bases from V and 3 bases from J, leaving 11 bases between. CDR3 bases: TGTGCCAGCAGCTTAAGTACGGGGGTCTACGAGCAGTACTTC. Translation: CASSLSTGVYEQYF.

A note on this clonotype: This may be a read error, as it is one base from a much larger clone. V is TRBV4-1 and J is TRBJ1-1, with D unresolved. Germline CDR1 MGHRA, CDR2 YSYEKL. The CDR3 loop spans 14 amino acids. This chain's CDR3 is CTSSHENFGTEAFF. The CDR3 DNA is TGCACCAGCAGCCACGAAAACTTCGGTACTGAAGCTTTCTTT.

The V call is TRBV5-6, the J call TRBJ2-2, with TRBD2 matching over 9 bases. The CDR3 runs 16 residues. Germline values: CDR1 SGHDT, CDR2 YYEEEE. With 1 base clipped from V and 4 bases from J, the junction kept 5 bases outside the gene matches. CDR3 amino acids: CASSLILAGLTGELFF. The CDR3, as DNA: TGTGCCAGCAGCTTGATTCTAGCGGGGCTCACCGGGGAGCTGTTTTTT. Full variable domain (rest looked up from reference TRBV5-6 and TRBJ2-2): DAGVTQSPTHLIKTRGQQVTLRCSPKSGHDTVSWYQQALGQGPQFIFQYYEEEERQRGNFPDRFSGHQFPNYSSELNVNALLLGDSALYLCASSLILAGLTGELFFGEGSRLTVL.

Details on this clonotype: Compared with germline, one end of the junction differs, possibly owing to a read error. The chain combines TRBV20-1 with TRBJ2-1; no reliable D call. Per the germline V gene, CDR1 is DFQATT and CDR2 is SNEGSKA (reference sequence). The CDR3 sequence is 14 residues long. The CDR3 DNA sequence: TGCAGTGGGACCGGGCCTAACTCCCACAATGAGCAGTTCTTC. Amino acids: CSGTGPNSHNEQFF.

In its sample, this clonotype was seen many times. The V and J genes are TRBV7-8 and TRBJ2-1, with D perhaps TRBD1 or TRBD2 (5 bases each). Between the trimmed V and J ends, which lost 3 bases and 0 bases, there was a span of 12 bases. CDR1 and CDR2 (germline): SGHVS, FQNEAQ. The CDR3 runs 16 residues. DNA of the CDR3: TGTGCCAGCAGCTTGGTGGGGGATTTCTCCTACAATGAGCAGTTCTTC. It specifies CASSLVGDFSYNEQFF.